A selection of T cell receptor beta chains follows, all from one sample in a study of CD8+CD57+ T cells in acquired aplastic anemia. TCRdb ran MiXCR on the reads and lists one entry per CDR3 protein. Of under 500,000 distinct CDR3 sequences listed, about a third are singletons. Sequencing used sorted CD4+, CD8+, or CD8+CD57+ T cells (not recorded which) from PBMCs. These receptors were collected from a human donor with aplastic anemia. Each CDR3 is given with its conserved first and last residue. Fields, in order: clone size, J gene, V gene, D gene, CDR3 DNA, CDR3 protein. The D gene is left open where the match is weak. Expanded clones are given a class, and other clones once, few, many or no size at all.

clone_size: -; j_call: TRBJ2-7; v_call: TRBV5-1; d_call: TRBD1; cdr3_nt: TGCGCCAGCAGCACAGGGGAGTTGGAAGAGCAGTACTTC; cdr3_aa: CASSTGELEEQYF
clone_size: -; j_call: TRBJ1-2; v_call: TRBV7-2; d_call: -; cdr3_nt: TGTGCCTGGACCCGTAACTATGGCTACACCTTC; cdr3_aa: CAWTRNYGYTF
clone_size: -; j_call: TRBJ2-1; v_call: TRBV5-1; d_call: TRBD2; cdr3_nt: TGCGCCAGCAGCGTTAGCGGGGGGCCCTACAATGAGCAGTTCTTC; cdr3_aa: CASSVSGGPYNEQFF
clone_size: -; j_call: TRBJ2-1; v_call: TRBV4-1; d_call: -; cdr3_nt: TGCGCCAGCAGCCACCAAGACAGGAGATCGACCTACAATGAGCAGTTCTTC; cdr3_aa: CASSHQDRRSTYNEQFF
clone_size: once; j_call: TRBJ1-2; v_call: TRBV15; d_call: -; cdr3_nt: TGTGCCACCAGCAGAGAAGGTTCGCGGCCTAACTATGGCTACACCTTC; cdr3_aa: CATSREGSRPNYGYTF
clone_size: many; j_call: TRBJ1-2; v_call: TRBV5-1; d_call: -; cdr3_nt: TGCGCCAGCAGCTTGGTGGGCAGGACCTATGGCTACACCTTC; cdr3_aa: CASSLVGRTYGYTF
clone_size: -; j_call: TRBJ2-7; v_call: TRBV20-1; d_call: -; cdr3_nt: TGCAGTGCCAGCGGGGGGACAGGGGTATACGAGCAGTACTTC; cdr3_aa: CSASGGTGVYEQYF
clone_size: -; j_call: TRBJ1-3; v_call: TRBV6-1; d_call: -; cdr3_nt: TGTACCAGCAGTCCCCTCGTGAGCGGGGGTAAGGCCATATATTTT; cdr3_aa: CTSSPLVSGGKAIYF
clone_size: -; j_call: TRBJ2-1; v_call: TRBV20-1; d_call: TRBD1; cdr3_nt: TGCAGTGCTGCAGGGGGTAACTACAATGAGCAGTTCTTC; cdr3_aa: CSAAGGNYNEQFF
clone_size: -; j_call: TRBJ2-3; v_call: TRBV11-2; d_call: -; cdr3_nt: TGTGCCAGCAGCCTGAGCAGGGACCCTCTGACAGATACGCAGTATTTT; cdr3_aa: CASSLSRDPLTDTQYF
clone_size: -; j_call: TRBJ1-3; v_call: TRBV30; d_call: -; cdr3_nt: TGTGCCTGGAAAGGGCACTCTGGAAACACCATATATTTT; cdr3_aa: CAWKGHSGNTIYF
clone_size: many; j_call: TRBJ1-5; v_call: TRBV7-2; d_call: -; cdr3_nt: TGTGCCAGCAGCGCACAGGAAAATCAGCCCCAGCATTTT; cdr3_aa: CASSAQENQPQHF
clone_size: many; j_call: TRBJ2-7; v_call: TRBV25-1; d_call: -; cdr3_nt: TGTGCCAGCAGTGAAGTGGGTGTCCCCGTGCAGTACTTC; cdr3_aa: CASSEVGVPVQYF
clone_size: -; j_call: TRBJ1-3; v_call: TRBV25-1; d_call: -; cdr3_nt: TGTGCCGGCACCGAACAGACCGAGCGAGGAAACACCACATATTTT; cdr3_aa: CAGTEQTERGNTTYF
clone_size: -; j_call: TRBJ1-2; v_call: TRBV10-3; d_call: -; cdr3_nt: TGTGCCATCAGTGAGTCGCGGAGGGACTACACCTTC; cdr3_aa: CAISESRRDYTF
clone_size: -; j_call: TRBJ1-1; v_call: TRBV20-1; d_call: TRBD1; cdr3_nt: TGCAGTGCTAGACAGGGGGATGGATTCACTGAAGCTTTCTTT; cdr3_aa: CSARQGDGFTEAFF
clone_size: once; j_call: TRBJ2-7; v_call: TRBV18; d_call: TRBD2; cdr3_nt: TGTGCCAGCTCACCGTTGGGCCCTACTAGCGAAAGATCCTACGAGCAGTACTTC; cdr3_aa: CASSPLGPTSERSYEQYF
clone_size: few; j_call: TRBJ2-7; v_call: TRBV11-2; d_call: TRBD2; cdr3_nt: TGTGCCAGCAGCTACAGACTAGCGGGAGGCACCTACGAGCAGTACTTC; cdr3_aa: CASSYRLAGGTYEQYF
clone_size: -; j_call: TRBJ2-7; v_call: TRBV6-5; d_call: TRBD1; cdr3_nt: TGTGCCAGCAGTAACGCTGGACAGGCCTACGAGCGGTACTTC; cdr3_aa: CASSNAGQAYERYF
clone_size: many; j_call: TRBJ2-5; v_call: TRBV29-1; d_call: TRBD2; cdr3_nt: TGCAGCTCTTGGGAGGGCGTTTTGGAGACCCAGTACTTC; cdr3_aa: CSSWEGVLETQYF
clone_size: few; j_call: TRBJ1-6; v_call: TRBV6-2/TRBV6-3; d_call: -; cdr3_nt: TGTGCCAGCAGTTACCGACTGGGGGAAGAATCGAGACTCTCGAATTCACCCCTCCACTTT; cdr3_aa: CASSYRLGEESRLSNSPLHF
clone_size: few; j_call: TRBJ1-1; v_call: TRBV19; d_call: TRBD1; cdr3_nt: TGTGCCAGTAGTCTCGGACAGGGGGGCACTGAAGCTTCCTTT; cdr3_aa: CASSLGQGGTEASF
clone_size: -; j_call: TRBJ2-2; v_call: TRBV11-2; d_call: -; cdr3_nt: TGTGCCAGCAGCTCACAGGTATTAGCGAACACCGGGGAGCTGTTTTTT; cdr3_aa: CASSSQVLANTGELFF
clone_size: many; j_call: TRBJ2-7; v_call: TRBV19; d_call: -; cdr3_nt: TGTGCCAGTAGTATAGCCGTATCCTACGAGCAGTACTTC; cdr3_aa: CASSIAVSYEQYF
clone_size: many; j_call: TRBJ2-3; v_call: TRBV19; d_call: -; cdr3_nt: TGTGCCAGTAGCTCCGAGGGGGGCCTTGATACGCAGTATTTT; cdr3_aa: CASSSEGGLDTQYF
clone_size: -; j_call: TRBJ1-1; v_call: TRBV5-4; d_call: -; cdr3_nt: TGTGCCAGCAGCTTGGGTACAGGGAAGGCCTTTCGAGGAAACACTGAAGCTTTCTTT; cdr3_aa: CASSLGTGKAFRGNTEAFF
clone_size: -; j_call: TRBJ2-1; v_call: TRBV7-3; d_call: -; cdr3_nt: TGTGCCAGCAGCTATCCGGGAGTTTGGAATGAGCAGTTCTTC; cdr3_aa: CASSYPGVWNEQFF
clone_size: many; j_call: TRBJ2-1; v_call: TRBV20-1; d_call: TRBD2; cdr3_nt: TGCAGTGCCGCTAGCGGGAGGGCGAACAATGAGCAGTTCTTC; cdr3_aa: CSAASGRANNEQFF
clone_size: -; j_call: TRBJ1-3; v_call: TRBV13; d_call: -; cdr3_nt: TGTGCCAGCAGCTTAGGAGCGGGGGGCACCATATATTTT; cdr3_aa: CASSLGAGGTIYF
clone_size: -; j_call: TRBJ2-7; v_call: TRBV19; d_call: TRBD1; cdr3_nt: TGTGCCAGTACCCTACGGACAGGGGCCGAGCAGTACTTC; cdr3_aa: CASTLRTGAEQYF
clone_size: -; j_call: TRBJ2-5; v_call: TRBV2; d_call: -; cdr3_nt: TGTGCCAGCAGTACGACCCGGTACTTC; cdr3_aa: CASSTTRYF
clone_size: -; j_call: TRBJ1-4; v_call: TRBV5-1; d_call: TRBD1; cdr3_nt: TGCGCCAGCAGCCCACAGGGGGCGGATGAAAAACTGTTTTTT; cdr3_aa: CASSPQGADEKLFF
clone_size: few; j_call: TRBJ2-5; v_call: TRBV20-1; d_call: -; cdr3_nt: TGCAGTGCCGCGAAAGGGCCCCTCATCCAAGAGACCCAGTACTTC; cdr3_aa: CSAAKGPLIQETQYF
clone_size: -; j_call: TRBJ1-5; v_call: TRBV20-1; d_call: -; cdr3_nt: TGCAGTGCCCTAGGGGAGGGGCAGCAGCCCCAGCATTTT; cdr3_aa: CSALGEGQQPQHF
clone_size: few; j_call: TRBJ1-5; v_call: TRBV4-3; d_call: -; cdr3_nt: TGCGCCAGCAGCCAAGATTCTTGGACAGCGAATCAGCCCCAGCATTTT; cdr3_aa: CASSQDSWTANQPQHF
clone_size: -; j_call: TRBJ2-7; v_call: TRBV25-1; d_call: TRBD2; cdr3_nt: TGTGCCAGCAGTGAATCCGTGAGTAGCGGGGGTTCCTACGAGCAGTACTTC; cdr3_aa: CASSESVSSGGSYEQYF
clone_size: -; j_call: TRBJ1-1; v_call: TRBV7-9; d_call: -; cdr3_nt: TGCGCCAGCAGCCCGACAGGTCTGGGAGGGACTGAAGCTTTCTTT; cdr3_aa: CASSPTGLGGTEAFF